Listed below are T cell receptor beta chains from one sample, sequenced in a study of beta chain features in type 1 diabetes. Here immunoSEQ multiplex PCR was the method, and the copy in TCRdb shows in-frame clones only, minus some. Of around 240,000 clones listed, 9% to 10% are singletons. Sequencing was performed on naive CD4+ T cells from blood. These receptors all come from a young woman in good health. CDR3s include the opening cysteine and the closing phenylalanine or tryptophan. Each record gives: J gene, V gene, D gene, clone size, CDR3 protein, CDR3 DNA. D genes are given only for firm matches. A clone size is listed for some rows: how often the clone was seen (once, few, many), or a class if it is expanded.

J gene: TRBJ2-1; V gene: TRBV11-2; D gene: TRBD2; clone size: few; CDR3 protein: CASSLTTSGAFNEQFF; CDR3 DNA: TGTGCCAGCAGCCTTACGACTAGCGGGGCTTTTAATGAGCAGTTCTTC
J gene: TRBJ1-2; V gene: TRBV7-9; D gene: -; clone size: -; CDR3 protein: CASRGTGNYGYTF; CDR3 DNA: TGTGCCAGCAGGGGAACAGGGAACTATGGCTACACCTTC
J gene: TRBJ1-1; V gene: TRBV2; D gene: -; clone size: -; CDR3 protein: CASSEDSEAFF; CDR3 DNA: TGTGCCAGCAGTGAAGACTCTGAAGCTTTCTTT
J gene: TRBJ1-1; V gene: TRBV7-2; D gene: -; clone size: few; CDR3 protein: CASSVDSRVTEAFF; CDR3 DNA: TGTGCCAGCAGCGTAGACAGCAGGGTCACTGAAGCTTTCTTT
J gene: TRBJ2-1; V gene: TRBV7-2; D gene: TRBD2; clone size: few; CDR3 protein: CASSLVGRGGYNEQFF; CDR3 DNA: TGTGCCAGCAGCTTAGTTGGGCGGGGGGGATACAATGAGCAGTTCTTC
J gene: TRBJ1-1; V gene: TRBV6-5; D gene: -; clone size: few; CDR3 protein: CASSSGRQGTEAFF; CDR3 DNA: TGTGCCAGCAGTTCCGGACGCCAGGGGACTGAAGCTTTCTTT
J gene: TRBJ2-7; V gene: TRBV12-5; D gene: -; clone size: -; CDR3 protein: CASGPPAGLTYEQYF; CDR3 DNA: TGTGCTAGTGGTCCCCCCGCGGGGCTTACCTACGAGCAGTACTTC
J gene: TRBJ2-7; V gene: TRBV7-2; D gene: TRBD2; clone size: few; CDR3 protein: CASSPTAPSGGEQYF; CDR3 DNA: TGTGCCAGCAGCCCCACCGCTCCCAGCGGGGGTGAGCAGTACTTC
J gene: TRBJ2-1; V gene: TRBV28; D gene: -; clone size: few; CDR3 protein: CASSPRVPRLNEQFF; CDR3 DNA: TGTGCCAGCAGCCCCAGGGTCCCACGTCTAAATGAGCAGTTCTTC
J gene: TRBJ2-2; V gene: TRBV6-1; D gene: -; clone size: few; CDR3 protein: CASSEWGLGPNTGELFF; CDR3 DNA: TGTGCCAGCAGTGAATGGGGGCTGGGCCCGAACACCGGGGAGCTGTTTTTT
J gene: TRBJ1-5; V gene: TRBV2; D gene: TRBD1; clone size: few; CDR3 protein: CASQGVRVDQPQHF; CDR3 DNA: TGTGCCAGCCAGGGGGTAAGGGTTGATCAGCCCCAGCATTTT
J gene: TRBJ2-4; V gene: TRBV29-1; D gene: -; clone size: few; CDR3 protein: CSASGGFLAKNIQYF; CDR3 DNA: TGCAGCGCCAGTGGGGGGTTTCTAGCCAAAAACATTCAGTACTTC
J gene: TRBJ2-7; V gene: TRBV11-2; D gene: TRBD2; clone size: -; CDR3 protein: CASSLGPPSGTYEQYF; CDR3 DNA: TGTGCCAGCAGCTTAGGTCCGCCTAGCGGGACCTACGAGCAGTACTTC
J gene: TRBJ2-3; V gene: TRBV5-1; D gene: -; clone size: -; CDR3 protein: CASSRGDTQYF; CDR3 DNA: TGCGCCAGCAGCAGGGGAGATACGCAGTATTTT
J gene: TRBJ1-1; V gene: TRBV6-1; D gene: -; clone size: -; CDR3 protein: CASSGQGPQSEAFF; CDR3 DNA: TGTGCCAGCAGTGGGCAGGGGCCGCAAAGTGAAGCTTTCTTT
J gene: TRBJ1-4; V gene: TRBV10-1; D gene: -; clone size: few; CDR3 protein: CATGRGEKLFF; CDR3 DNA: TGCGCCACCGGTCGGGGTGAAAAACTGTTTTTT
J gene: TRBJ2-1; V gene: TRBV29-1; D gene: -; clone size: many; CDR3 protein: CSVKGLAVDEQFF; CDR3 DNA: TGCAGCGTCAAAGGGTTAGCGGTCGATGAGCAGTTCTTC
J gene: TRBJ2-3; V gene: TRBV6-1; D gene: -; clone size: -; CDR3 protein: CASSDHTDTQYF; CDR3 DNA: TGTGCCAGCAGTGACCACACAGATACGCAGTATTTT
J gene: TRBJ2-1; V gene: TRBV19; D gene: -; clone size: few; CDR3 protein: CASTIGRTSNEQFF; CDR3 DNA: TGTGCCAGTACCATAGGGAGGACCTCCAATGAGCAGTTCTTC
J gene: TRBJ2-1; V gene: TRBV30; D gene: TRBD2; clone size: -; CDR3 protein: CAWSVLASGVGQFF; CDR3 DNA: TGTGCCTGGAGTGTATTGGCTAGCGGAGTAGGGCAGTTCTTC
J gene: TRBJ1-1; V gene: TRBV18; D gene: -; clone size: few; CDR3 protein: CASSPKGGTEAFF; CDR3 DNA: TGTGCCAGCTCACCAAAGGGCGGGACTGAAGCTTTCTTT
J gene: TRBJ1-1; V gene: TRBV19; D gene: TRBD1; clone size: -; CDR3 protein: CASIPGQVTPAKEAFF; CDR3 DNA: TGTGCCAGTATCCCGGGACAGGTTACGCCCGCCAAAGAAGCTTTCTTT
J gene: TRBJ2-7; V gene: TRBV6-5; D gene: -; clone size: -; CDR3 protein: CASTYPGQGGEQYF; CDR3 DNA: TGTGCCAGCACCTACCCGGGGCAGGGAGGCGAGCAGTACTTC
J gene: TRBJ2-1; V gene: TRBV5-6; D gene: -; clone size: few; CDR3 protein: CASSWGPTSDEQFF; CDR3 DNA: TGTGCCAGCAGCTGGGGGCCTACTAGTGACGAGCAGTTCTTC
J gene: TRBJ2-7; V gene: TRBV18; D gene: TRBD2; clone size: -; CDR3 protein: CASSQFATSPYEQYF; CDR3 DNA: TGTGCCAGCTCACAGTTTGCGACTAGCCCCTACGAGCAGTACTTC
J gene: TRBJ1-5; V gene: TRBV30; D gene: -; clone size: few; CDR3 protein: CAWSGLGRSYQPQHF; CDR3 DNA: TGTGCCTGGAGTGGTCTTGGCAGAAGTTATCAGCCCCAGCATTTT
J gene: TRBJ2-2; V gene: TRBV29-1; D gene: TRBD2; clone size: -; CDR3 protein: CSVGLAGVTGELFF; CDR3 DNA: TGCAGCGTTGGGCTAGCGGGAGTAACCGGGGAGCTGTTTTTT
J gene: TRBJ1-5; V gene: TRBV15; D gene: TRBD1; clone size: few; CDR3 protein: CATGDRDRGVQPQHF; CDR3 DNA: TGTGCCACCGGAGACCGGGACAGGGGAGTTCAGCCCCAGCATTTT
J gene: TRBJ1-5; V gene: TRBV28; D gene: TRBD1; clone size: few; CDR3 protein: CASSLYRDRAYQPQHF; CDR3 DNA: TGTGCCAGCAGTTTATACAGGGACAGAGCTTATCAGCCCCAGCATTTT
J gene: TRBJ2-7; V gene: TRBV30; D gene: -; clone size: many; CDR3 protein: CARGTAYEQYF; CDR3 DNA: TGTGCCCGCGGAACTGCCTACGAGCAGTACTTC
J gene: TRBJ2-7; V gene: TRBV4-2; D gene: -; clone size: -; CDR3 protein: CASSLQAQTGYEQYF; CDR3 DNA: TGTGCCAGCAGCCTCCAAGCTCAAACCGGCTACGAGCAGTACTTC
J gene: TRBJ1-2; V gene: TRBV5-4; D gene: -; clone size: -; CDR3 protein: CASSLAAGQSYGYTF; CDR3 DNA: TGTGCCAGCAGCTTGGCCGCAGGACAGTCCTATGGCTACACCTTC
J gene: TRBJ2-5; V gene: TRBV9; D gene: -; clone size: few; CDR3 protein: CASSPPPFGETQYF; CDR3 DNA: TGTGCCAGCAGCCCTCCCCCCTTCGGGGAGACCCAGTACTTC
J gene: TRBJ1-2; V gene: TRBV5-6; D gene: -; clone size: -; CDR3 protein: CASSLAGRGGYTF; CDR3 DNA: TGTGCCAGCAGCTTGGCGGGTAGAGGGGGCTACACCTTC
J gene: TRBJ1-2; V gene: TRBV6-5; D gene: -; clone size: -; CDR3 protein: CASSYSGLSDYGYTF; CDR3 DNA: TGTGCCAGCAGTTACAGCGGACTATCAGACTATGGCTACACCTTC
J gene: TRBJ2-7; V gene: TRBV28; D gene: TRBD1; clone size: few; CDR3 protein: CASSAYYRGSEEQYF; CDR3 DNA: TGTGCCAGCAGTGCTTACTACAGGGGAAGTGAAGAGCAGTACTTC
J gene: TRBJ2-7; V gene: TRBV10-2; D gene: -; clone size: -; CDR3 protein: CASTESYEQYF; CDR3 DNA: TGCGCCAGCACCGAGAGTTACGAGCAGTACTTC
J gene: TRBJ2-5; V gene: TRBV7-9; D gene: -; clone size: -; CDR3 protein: CASSPASVLETQYF; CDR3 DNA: TGTGCCAGCAGCCCCGCTAGCGTACTAGAGACCCAGTACTTC
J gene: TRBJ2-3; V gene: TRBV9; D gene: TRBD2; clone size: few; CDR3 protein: CASSVGGRARGTDTQYF; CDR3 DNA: TGTGCCAGCAGCGTAGGCGGGAGGGCCCGCGGGACAGATACGCAGTATTTT
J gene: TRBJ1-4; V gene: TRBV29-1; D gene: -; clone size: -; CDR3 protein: CSVEELVGRDEKLFF; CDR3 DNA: TGCAGCGTTGAAGAGCTGGTAGGGAGGGATGAAAAACTGTTTTTT
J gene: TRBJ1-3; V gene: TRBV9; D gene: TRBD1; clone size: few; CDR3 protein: CASSARQGPGNTIYF; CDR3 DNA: TGTGCCAGCAGCGCCCGACAGGGTCCTGGAAACACCATATATTTT
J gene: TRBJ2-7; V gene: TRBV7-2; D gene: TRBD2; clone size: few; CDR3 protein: CASSLAGRGIPYEQYF; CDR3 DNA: TGTGCCAGCAGCTTAGCGGGGCGGGGGATCCCCTACGAGCAGTACTTC
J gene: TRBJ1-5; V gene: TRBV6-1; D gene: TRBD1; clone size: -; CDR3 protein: CASSSDRGGQPQHF; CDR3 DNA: TGTGCCAGCAGTTCGGACAGGGGGGGTCAGCCCCAGCATTTT
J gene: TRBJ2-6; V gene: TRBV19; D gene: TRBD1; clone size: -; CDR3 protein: CASQHRGRGSGANVLTF; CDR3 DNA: TGTGCCAGTCAACACAGGGGGCGCGGGAGTGGGGCCAACGTCCTGACTTTC
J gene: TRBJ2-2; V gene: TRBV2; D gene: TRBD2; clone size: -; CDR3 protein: CASTLTSGRAGNTGELFF; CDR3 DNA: TGTGCCAGCACCCTGACTAGCGGGAGGGCCGGGAACACCGGGGAGCTGTTTTTT
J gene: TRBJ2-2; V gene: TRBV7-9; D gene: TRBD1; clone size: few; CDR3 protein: CASSLRTGVDTGELFF; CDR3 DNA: TGTGCCAGCAGCTTACGGACAGGGGTTGACACCGGGGAGCTGTTTTTT
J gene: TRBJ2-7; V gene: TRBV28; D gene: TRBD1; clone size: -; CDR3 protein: CASSANSGTGSHEQYF; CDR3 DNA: TGTGCCAGCAGTGCCAACTCCGGGACAGGGTCCCACGAGCAGTACTTC
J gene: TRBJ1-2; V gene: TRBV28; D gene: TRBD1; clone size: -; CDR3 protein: CASSQGQGAADNYGYTF; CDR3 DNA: TGTGCCAGCAGTCAGGGACAGGGGGCGGCCGATAACTATGGCTACACCTTC
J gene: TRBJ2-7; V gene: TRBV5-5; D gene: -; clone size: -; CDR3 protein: CASSFSGFEQYF; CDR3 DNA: TGTGCCAGCAGCTTTTCAGGGTTCGAGCAGTACTTC
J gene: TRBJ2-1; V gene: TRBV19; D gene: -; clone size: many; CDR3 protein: CASGLSYNEQFF; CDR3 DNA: TGTGCCAGTGGACTCTCCTACAATGAGCAGTTCTTC
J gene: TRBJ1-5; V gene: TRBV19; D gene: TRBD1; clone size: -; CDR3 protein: CASRAGTGGLGGNQPQHF; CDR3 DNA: TGTGCCAGTAGAGCCGGGACAGGGGGGCTTGGCGGCAATCAGCCCCAGCATTTT
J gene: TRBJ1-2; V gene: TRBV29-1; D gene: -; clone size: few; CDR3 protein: CSVVILTKEGGYTF; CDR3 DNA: TGCAGCGTTGTGATTTTAACGAAGGAGGGTGGCTACACCTTC
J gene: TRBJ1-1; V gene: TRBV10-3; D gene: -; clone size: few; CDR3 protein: CAIRADTEAFF; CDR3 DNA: TGTGCCATCAGGGCCGACACTGAAGCTTTCTTT
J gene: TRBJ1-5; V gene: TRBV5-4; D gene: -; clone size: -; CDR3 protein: CASSLDQGSGQPQHF; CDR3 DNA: TGTGCCAGCAGCTTGGATCAGGGGTCAGGGCAGCCCCAGCATTTT
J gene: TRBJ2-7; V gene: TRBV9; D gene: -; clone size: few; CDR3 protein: CASSADSSYEQYF; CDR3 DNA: TGTGCCAGCAGCGCGGACAGCTCCTACGAGCAGTACTTC